This T cell receptor (beta chain) is drawn from a study of blood T cell repertoires in COVID-19. Whole-study context: Samples of COVID-19 (acute and convalescent) were obtained from the United States, Italy and Spain.

V was pared by 3 bases and J by 2 bases, with 0 bases of the junction left unmatched. Germline V lookup: CDR1 KGHSH, CDR2 LQKENI. The length of the CDR3 is 13 residues. Using immunoSEQ multiplex PCR, the repertoire was profiled, and TCRdb retains in-frame clones only, with some absent. The sample records roughly 60,000 clones, approximately 91% being singletons. The V and J genes are TRBV18 and TRBJ2-5, with TRBD1 identical over 7 bases. The clonotype comes from a man in his forties or fifties with active COVID-19. Sequenced: peripheral blood. Written as DNA, the CDR3 is TGTGCCAGCTCACCGGGACAGCAAGAGACCCAGTACTTC. This encodes CASSPGQQETQYF.